Listed below are T cell receptor beta chains from one sample, sequenced in a study of T-cell reconstitution after alpha-beta-depleted transplantation in children. TCRdb analysed the PCR reads with MiXCR anew, one entry per CDR3 protein. The table shows 700,000 to 950,000 distinct CDR3 sequences, with roughly 15% occurring only once. Material: PBMCs, mostly from graft donor cells, obtained 360 days after TCRalphabeta/CD19-depleted stem cell transplant. Source of these receptors: a male patient younger than 18 who had a stem cell transplant for acute lymphoblastic leukemia, so the T cells may come from the graft donor. CDR3s include the opening cysteine and the closing phenylalanine or tryptophan. The D gene is left open where the match is weak. Expanded clones get a size class; other rows say once, few or many, or leave the size out.

D: TRBD2
V: TRBV12-3/TRBV12-4
J: TRBJ2-1
size: -
DNA: TGTGCCAGCAGTCTCCCGGGACTAGCGGGAGGGCCGCCCGAGCAGTTCTTC
CDR3: CASSLPGLAGGPPEQFF

D: -
V: TRBV7-6
J: TRBJ2-5
size: -
DNA: TGTGCCAGCAGCACGCCCGTGTTGAGCGAGACCCAGTACTTC
CDR3: CASSTPVLSETQYF

D: -
V: TRBV5-5
J: TRBJ2-5
size: many
DNA: TGTGCCAGCAGCTTCGTAGAGACCCAGTACTTC
CDR3: CASSFVETQYF

D: TRBD1
V: TRBV9
J: TRBJ2-2
size: -
DNA: TGTGCCAGCAGTAGACAGGGGACCCTCACCGGGGAGCTGTTTTTT
CDR3: CASSRQGTLTGELFF

D: -
V: TRBV12-3/TRBV12-4
J: TRBJ2-2
size: few
DNA: TGTGCCAGCAGTTTTTTTCCCCCCCCGAACACCGGGGAGCTGTTTTTT
CDR3: CASSFFPPPNTGELFF

D: TRBD2
V: TRBV5-1
J: TRBJ2-3
size: few
DNA: TGCGCCAGCAGCTTGGATAGACTAGCCAGGAGAGTGGCGCAGTATTTT
CDR3: CASSLDRLARRVAQYF

D: -
V: TRBV3-1
J: TRBJ2-1
size: -
DNA: TGTGCCAGCAGCCAAGACGAAGGCTCCGGGTGGAATGAGCAGTTCTTC
CDR3: CASSQDEGSGWNEQFF

D: TRBD1
V: TRBV9
J: TRBJ1-3
size: few
DNA: TGTGCCAGCAGCGTACTCGGGACAGGGGGGAACACCATATATTTT
CDR3: CASSVLGTGGNTIYF

D: -
V: TRBV20-1
J: TRBJ1-5
size: -
DNA: TGCAGTGCTAGAGAAGACGGTAGCAATCAGCCCCAGCATTTT
CDR3: CSAREDGSNQPQHF

D: -
V: TRBV6-2/TRBV6-3
J: TRBJ1-2
size: few
DNA: TGTGCCAGCAGTTACGGGAGGAACTATGGCTACACCTTC
CDR3: CASSYGRNYGYTF

D: -
V: TRBV2
J: TRBJ2-2
size: few
DNA: TGTGCCAGCAGTGGCTGGCCCAACACCGGGGAGCTGTTTTTT
CDR3: CASSGWPNTGELFF

D: -
V: TRBV12-3/TRBV12-4
J: TRBJ1-1
size: -
DNA: TGTGCCAGCAGTGCCAGGGACGGTAACACTGAAGCTTTCTTT
CDR3: CASSARDGNTEAFF

D: -
V: TRBV5-1
J: TRBJ2-1
size: -
DNA: TGCGCCAGCAGCTTGGCGGGGCGGGCGGGGCAGGAGCAGTTCTTC
CDR3: CASSLAGRAGQEQFF

D: TRBD1
V: TRBV5-1
J: TRBJ2-3
size: -
DNA: TGCGCCAGCAGCAGGGGACAGGGATGGGATACGCAGTATTTT
CDR3: CASSRGQGWDTQYF

D: -
V: TRBV29-1
J: TRBJ2-3
size: few
DNA: TGCAGCGTTGAGGTGGAAAGGTACTTCGTGGGGGCAGATACGCAGTATTTT
CDR3: CSVEVERYFVGADTQYF

D: -
V: TRBV12-5
J: TRBJ1-5
size: few
DNA: TGTGCTAGTGGTTTGGTGGTTCTAGGGAATCAGCCCCAGCATTTT
CDR3: CASGLVVLGNQPQHF

D: TRBD2
V: TRBV18
J: TRBJ2-7
size: -
DNA: TGTGCCAGCTCAGCCAGCGGGAAAGCTGGGGAGCAGTACTTC
CDR3: CASSASGKAGEQYF

D: TRBD1
V: TRBV5-1
J: TRBJ1-1
size: -
DNA: TGCGCCAGCAGCTTGGGGGGACAGATGGGGAACACTGAAGCTTTCTTT
CDR3: CASSLGGQMGNTEAFF

D: -
V: TRBV5-1
J: TRBJ1-6
size: -
DNA: TGCGCCAGCAGCTCCGCCACAATGAGCTCCTATAATTCACCCCTCCACTTT
CDR3: CASSSATMSSYNSPLHF

D: -
V: TRBV27
J: TRBJ1-2
size: few
DNA: TGTGCCAGCAGTTTATCGATTCAGGGTACCTATGGCTACACCTTC
CDR3: CASSLSIQGTYGYTF

D: -
V: TRBV15
J: TRBJ2-1
size: few
DNA: TGTGCCACCAGCAGAGCGGGGGAGCAGTTCTTC
CDR3: CATSRAGEQFF

D: -
V: TRBV5-1
J: TRBJ2-7
size: -
DNA: TGCGCCAGCAGCCAGAAGGGGATCCACGAGCAGTACTTC
CDR3: CASSQKGIHEQYF

D: -
V: TRBV5-4
J: TRBJ2-1
size: -
DNA: TGTGCCAGCAGCCGGCGCTACTCCTACAATGAGCAGTTCTTC
CDR3: CASSRRYSYNEQFF

D: TRBD1
V: TRBV18
J: TRBJ2-7
size: many
DNA: TGTGCCAGCTCACCCGACAGGGTGCGCGAGCAGTACTTC
CDR3: CASSPDRVREQYF

D: TRBD1
V: TRBV11-3
J: TRBJ2-1
size: many
DNA: TGTGCCAGCAGCTTAGTGCAGGGGGCGTACAATGAGCAGTTCTTC
CDR3: CASSLVQGAYNEQFF

D: -
V: TRBV12-3/TRBV12-4
J: TRBJ2-7
size: -
DNA: TGTGCCAGCGGGACTTTGGACAGCTACGAGCAGTACTTC
CDR3: CASGTLDSYEQYF

D: TRBD1
V: TRBV28
J: TRBJ2-7
size: few
DNA: TGTGCCAGCAGTTCCCCCGGGACAGGGGGCTTCTGGGAGCAGTACTTC
CDR3: CASSSPGTGGFWEQYF

D: TRBD2
V: TRBV11-2
J: TRBJ2-1
size: few
DNA: TGTGCCAGCAGCCCGCGGGGACTAGCGGGAGGACATGAGCAGTTCTTC
CDR3: CASSPRGLAGGHEQFF

D: TRBD1
V: TRBV29-1
J: TRBJ1-1
size: -
DNA: TGCAGCGTTGTAAGACAGGGGGCGAGGACTGAAGCTTTCTTT
CDR3: CSVVRQGARTEAFF

D: -
V: TRBV20-1
J: TRBJ2-7
size: once
DNA: TGCAGTGCTAGAGTACCTAGCAGGTACGAGCAGTACTTC
CDR3: CSARVPSRYEQYF

D: TRBD1
V: TRBV28
J: TRBJ1-1
size: -
DNA: TGTGCCAGCAGTTTACTCGACAGGGCCAACACTGAAGCTTTCTTT
CDR3: CASSLLDRANTEAFF

D: -
V: TRBV2
J: TRBJ1-2
size: -
DNA: TGTGCCAGCAGCCCAGATATTAGTAACTATGGCTACACCTTC
CDR3: CASSPDISNYGYTF

D: TRBD1
V: TRBV4-1
J: TRBJ1-2
size: -
DNA: TGCGCCAGCAGCCAAGGGGTCCGGGACAGGGGGCTAGTCAACTATGGCTACACCTTC
CDR3: CASSQGVRDRGLVNYGYTF

D: -
V: TRBV11-2
J: TRBJ2-1
size: -
DNA: TGTGCCAGCAGCCAATGGGCGTCTAGCCCTGCCTACAATGAGCAGTTCTTC
CDR3: CASSQWASSPAYNEQFF

D: -
V: TRBV7-6
J: TRBJ2-1
size: -
DNA: TGTGCCAGCAGCTTAGCTGGCGGGATTAAGAATGAGCAGTTCTTC
CDR3: CASSLAGGIKNEQFF

D: TRBD1
V: TRBV7-3
J: TRBJ2-2
size: few
DNA: TGTGCCAGCACCCTAGGGACAGCGAACACCGGGGAGCTGTTTTTT
CDR3: CASTLGTANTGELFF

D: -
V: TRBV3-1
J: TRBJ2-1
size: -
DNA: TGTGCCAGCAGCCTCAAGGGGGGGAGGGGCGCCTCCCTGCAGTTGACCAATGAGCAGTTCTTC
CDR3: CASSLKGGRGASLQLTNEQFF

D: -
V: TRBV5-1
J: TRBJ2-1
size: many
DNA: TGCGCCAGCAGCTCTAGCGCCATATACAATGAGCAGTTCTTC
CDR3: CASSSSAIYNEQFF

D: TRBD1
V: TRBV5-6
J: TRBJ2-2
size: -
DNA: TGTGCCAGCAGCTTGGGGACAGGGGGAATAACCGGGGAGCTGTTTTTT
CDR3: CASSLGTGGITGELFF

D: -
V: TRBV12-3/TRBV12-4
J: TRBJ2-6
size: many
DNA: TGTGCCAGCAGTTTTGGGGGTCAGGGGGCCAACGTCCTGACTTTC
CDR3: CASSFGGQGANVLTF

D: -
V: TRBV20-1
J: TRBJ2-1
size: few
DNA: TGCAGTGCTAGAGGGGGCGACGGAATTAACACCTACAATGAGCAGTTCTTC
CDR3: CSARGGDGINTYNEQFF

D: TRBD1
V: TRBV27
J: TRBJ2-1
size: few
DNA: TGTGCCAGCAGCGACAGGGCGTACAATGAGCAGTTCTTC
CDR3: CASSDRAYNEQFF

D: -
V: TRBV20-1
J: TRBJ1-1
size: -
DNA: TGCAGTGCATCCGTACAGGGGAACACTGAAGCTTTCTTT
CDR3: CSASVQGNTEAFF

D: TRBD2
V: TRBV5-1
J: TRBJ2-7
size: -
DNA: TGCGCCAGCAGCTTGCGGGAGGGGACTAGCGGGAGAGTCTACGAGCAGTACTTC
CDR3: CASSLREGTSGRVYEQYF

D: TRBD1
V: TRBV7-2
J: TRBJ1-1
size: -
DNA: TGTGCCAGCAGGGTACCGGGACAGCTGAACACTGCAGCTTTCTTT
CDR3: CASRVPGQLNTAAFF

D: -
V: TRBV3-1
J: TRBJ2-2
size: few
DNA: TGTGCCAGCAGCCGAGGGGACCCCTACACCGGGGAGCTGTTTTTT
CDR3: CASSRGDPYTGELFF